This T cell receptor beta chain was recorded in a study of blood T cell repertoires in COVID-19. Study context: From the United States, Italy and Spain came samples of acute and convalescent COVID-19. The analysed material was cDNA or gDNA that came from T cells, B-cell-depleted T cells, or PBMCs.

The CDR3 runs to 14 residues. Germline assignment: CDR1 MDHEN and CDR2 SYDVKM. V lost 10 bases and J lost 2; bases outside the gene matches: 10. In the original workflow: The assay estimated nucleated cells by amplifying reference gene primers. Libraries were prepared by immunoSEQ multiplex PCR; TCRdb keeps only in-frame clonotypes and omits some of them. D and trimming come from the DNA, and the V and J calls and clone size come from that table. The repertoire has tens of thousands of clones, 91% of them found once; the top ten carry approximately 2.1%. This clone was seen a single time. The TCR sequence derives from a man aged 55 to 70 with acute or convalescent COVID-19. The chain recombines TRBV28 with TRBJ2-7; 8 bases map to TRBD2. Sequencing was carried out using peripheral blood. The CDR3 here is CAIRDTGGTYEQYF. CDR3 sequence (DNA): TGTGCCATCCGGGACACGGGAGGGACCTACGAGCAGTACTTC.